Below are 8 T cell receptor beta chains sequenced from a single sample in a study of blood T cells in healthy people across ages. It was with a sample-barcoded 5' primer and a J-beta primer mix that a second PCR of roughly 7 to 12 cycles was run. From the 5' RACE reads, TCRdb called clonotypes with MiXCR, one entry per CDR3 protein. The sample lists roughly 800,000 distinct CDR3 sequences, more than 45% occurring once. The sequencing sample was made of blood. Receptors originate from a man aged 25-45 years in good health.

V usage is TRBV6-4 and J usage is TRBJ2-3; D call uncertain. The V gene lost 5 bases and the J gene lost 2 bases, with 11 bases spanning the gap. Looked up from germline, CDR1 is MRHNA and CDR2 is SNTAGT. The CDR3 has 14 amino acids. This CDR3 reads CASSLERNTDTQYF. CDR3 DNA: TGTGCCAGCAGTTTAGAACGAAACACAGATACGCAGTATTTT.

The V and J genes are TRBV20-1 and TRBJ2-4; tentative D call: TRBD2 (6 bases). The DNA end is more similar to TRBJ2-7, so the J call may be wrong. Germline V lookup: CDR1 DFQATT, CDR2 SNEGSKA (reference sequence). CDR3 size: 13 residues. CDR3 nucleotides: TGCAGTGCTAGAGGACTAGACCCCTACGAGCAGTACTTC. As protein: CSARGLDPYEQYF.

The chain employs TRBV2 and TRBJ1-6, with a weak D call TRBD1 (6 bases). Germline CDR1 is SNHLY and CDR2 is FYNNEI. Trimming took off 7 bases at V and 9 bases at J, with 13 bases between the two ends. The CDR3 is made up of 13 amino acids. The CDR3 sequence: CASNQGRGSPLHF. The CDR3 coding sequence is TGTGCCAGCAATCAGGGGAGAGGTTCACCCCTCCACTTT.

This rearrangement joins TRBV6-2 or TRBV6-3 to TRBJ2-7, with D perhaps assigned TRBD1 or TRBD2 (5 bases each). Germline assignment: CDR1 MNHEY and CDR2 SVGEGT. The germline V and J ends were trimmed by 6 bases and 7 bases, with 22 bases remaining between them. The CDR3 is made up of 15 amino acids. Here the CDR3 reads CASSPGLVAYGEQYF. The CDR3, as DNA: TGTGCCAGCAGCCCGGGGCTAGTGGCCTACGGGGAGCAGTACTTC.

There are a few counts of this clonotype. The gene calls are TRBV12-3 or TRBV12-4 and TRBJ2-7; D ambiguous. The CDR3 extends over 12 amino acids. The ends were cut back, 3 bases at V and 9 bases at J, with 12 bases in the middle. The CDR3 loop is CASSFSGRVQYF. The CDR3 DNA is TGTGCCAGCAGTTTTTCGGGTCGCGTGCAGTACTTC.

This sequence joins TRBV4-2 and TRBJ1-5; D possibly corresponds to TRBD1 (6 bases). The length of the CDR3 is 15 residues. Germline-derived CDR1 and CDR2 are LGHNA and YNFKEQ. V lost 0 bases and J 6 bases, leaving 12 bases between the germline ends. CDR3 protein: CASSQERGGGQPQHF. Written as DNA, the CDR3 is TGTGCCAGCAGCCAAGAGAGGGGGGGCGGTCAGCCCCAGCATTTT.

V usage is TRBV11-2 and J usage is TRBJ2-3; D is undetermined. Per the germline V gene, CDR1 is SGHAT and CDR2 is FQNNGV. V was clipped by 7 bases and J by 6 bases, with 17 bases between them. The CDR3 is made up of 14 amino acids. CDR3 sequence reads: CASTSRFSADTQYF. The CDR3 DNA reads TGTGCCAGCACCTCTCGGTTTAGTGCGGATACGCAGTATTTT.

CDR3 DNA sequence: TGCGCCAGCAGCCCACAAACGTTGAACACTGAAGCTTTCTTT. Protein sequence: CASSPQTLNTEAFF. This sequence joins TRBV5-1 and TRBJ1-1; D is ambiguous. Trimming shortened V by 4 bases and J by 0 bases, and 10 bases separated the two germline ends. CDR1 and CDR2 (germline): SGHRS, YFSETQ. This CDR3 contains 14 residues.